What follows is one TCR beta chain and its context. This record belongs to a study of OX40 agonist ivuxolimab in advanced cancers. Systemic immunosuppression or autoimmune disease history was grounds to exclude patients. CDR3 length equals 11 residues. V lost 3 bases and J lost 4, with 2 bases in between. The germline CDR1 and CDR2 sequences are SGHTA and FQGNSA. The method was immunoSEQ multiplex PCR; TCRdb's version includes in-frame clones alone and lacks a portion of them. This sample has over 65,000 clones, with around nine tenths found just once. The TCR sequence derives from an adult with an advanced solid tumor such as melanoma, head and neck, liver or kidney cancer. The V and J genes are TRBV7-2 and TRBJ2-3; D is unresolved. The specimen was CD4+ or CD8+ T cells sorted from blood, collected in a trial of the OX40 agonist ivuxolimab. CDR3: CASSFSDTQYF. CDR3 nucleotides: TGTGCCAGCAGCTTTTCAGATACGCAGTATTTT.